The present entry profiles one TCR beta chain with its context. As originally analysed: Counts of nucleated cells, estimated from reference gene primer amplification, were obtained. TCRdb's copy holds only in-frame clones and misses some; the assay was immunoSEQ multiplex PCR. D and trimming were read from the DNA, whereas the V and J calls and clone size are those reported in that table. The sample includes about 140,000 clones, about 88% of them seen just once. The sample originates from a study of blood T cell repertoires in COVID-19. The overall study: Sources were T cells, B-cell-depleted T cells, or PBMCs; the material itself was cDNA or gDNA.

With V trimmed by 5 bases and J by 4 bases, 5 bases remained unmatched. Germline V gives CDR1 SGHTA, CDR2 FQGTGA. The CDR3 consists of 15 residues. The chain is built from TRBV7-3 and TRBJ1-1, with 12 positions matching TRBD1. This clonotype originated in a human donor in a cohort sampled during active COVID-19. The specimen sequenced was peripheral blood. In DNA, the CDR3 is TGTGCCAGCAGCCCGGGACAGGGGGCTGGCACTGAAGCTTTCTTT. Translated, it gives CASSPGQGAGTEAFF.